This T cell receptor (beta chain) was recovered during a study of blood T cell repertoires in COVID-19. Background on the study: The origin of the acute and convalescent COVID-19 samples was the United States, Italy and Spain. Sources were T cells, B-cell-depleted T cells, or PBMCs; the material itself was cDNA or gDNA.

Source study methods: Researchers report that nucleated cell counts were estimated from reference gene primer amplification. Produced via immunoSEQ multiplex PCR; TCRdb's table is partial and in-frame only. V and J calls plus clone size are reproduced from that table; the DNA served to infer D and trimming. The data show about 240,000 clones, around 90% seen once. It was during active infection that Seattle patients were enrolled and then longitudinally followed. This sequence was found in a man aged 30 to 39 with COVID-19, enrolled during active disease. The sample consisted of peripheral blood.

CDR3 nucleotide sequence: TGTGCCAGTACTATGGCAGGGAGGTCACGAGAAAAACTGTTTTTT. Residues: CASTMAGRSREKLFF. The chain employs TRBV19 and TRBJ1-4; D possibly corresponds to TRBD1 (5 bases). Germline V CDR1 and CDR2: LNHDA, SQIVND (reference sequence). Trimming stripped 7 bases from V and 8 bases from J, with 20 bases between. The CDR3 is 15 residues long.